This TCR beta chain derives from a study of CD8+ T cells in alopecia areata. The treatment was: oral pan-JAK inhibitor, 5-10 mg twice daily. This clone was seen only a few times. Its target is unknown. cDNA serving as the sequencing template came from extracted, reverse transcribed RNA. Here immunoSEQ multiplex PCR was the method, and the copy in TCRdb shows in-frame clones only, minus some. The repertoire holds around 150,000 clones, with roughly 60% as singletons. The study, taken as a whole, reports: Scalp and blood retained many expanded lesional clones during tofacitinib.

Trimming took 6 bases from V and 2 from J; bases not matched to a gene: 4. Germline V gives CDR1 PRHDT, CDR2 FYEKMQ (reference sequence). The CDR3 has 14 amino acids. Here the sequenced sample was CD4+ T cells sorted from blood, taken at week 24, from a patient treated with tofacitinib. This clonotype originated in a human donor with alopecia areata. V usage is TRBV13 and J usage is TRBJ2-1; 7 bases match TRBD1. DNA of the CDR3: TGTGCCAGCAGACTAGGGGGCCCCTACAATGAGCAGTTCTTC. Translating gives CASRLGGPYNEQFF. The variable domain in full, completed from reference TRBV13 and TRBJ2-1, reads AAGVIQSPRHLIKEKRETATLKCYPIPRHDTVYWYQQGPGQDPQFLISFYEKMQSDKGSIPDRFSAQQFSDYHSELNMSSLELGDSALYFCASRLGGPYNEQFFGPGTRLTVL.